This T cell receptor (beta chain) was documented in a study of OX40 agonist ivuxolimab in advanced cancers. The CDR3 is 15 amino acids. In germline, CDR1 is SGHVS, CDR2 FQNEAQ. V lost 1 base, J lost 7 bases, and 13 bases lay in between. Some clones are missing from TCRdb's copy, which holds only in-frame ones; the method was immunoSEQ multiplex PCR. There are about 64,000 clones in the sample; over 75% occur only once, and about 13% lies in the top ten. The TCR originated in an adult with an advanced solid tumor such as melanoma, head and neck, liver or kidney cancer. Sequenced material: CD4+ or CD8+ T cells sorted from blood, taken in a trial of the OX40 agonist ivuxolimab. The chain carries TRBV7-8 and TRBJ1-4, with D tentatively TRBD1 (6 bases). For the CDR3, the DNA is TGTGCCAGCAGCTTAGAAGGGGGGCTCGGTGAAAAACTGTTTTTT. It codes for CASSLEGGLGEKLFF.